This T cell receptor beta chain emerged from a study of control samples from healthy donors and cancer patients. Only one count was recorded for this clone. The V end was cut by 4 bases, the J end by 11 bases, with 20 bases between. Germline CDR1 and CDR2: SGHTA and FQGNSA. This CDR3 is built from 14 residues. Produced via immunoSEQ multiplex PCR; TCRdb's table is partial and in-frame only. The sample has 70,000 to 90,000 clones; approximately 94% are singletons. This sequence joins TRBV7-2 and TRBJ1-1; TRBD1 might be the D (5 bases). The receptor was isolated from a woman aged 18-35 years in good health. Sequenced: blood. The CDR3 sequence is CASSSNQGGVEAFF. CDR3 coding DNA: TGTGCCAGCAGCTCCAATCAGGGAGGGGTGGAGGCTTTCTTT.